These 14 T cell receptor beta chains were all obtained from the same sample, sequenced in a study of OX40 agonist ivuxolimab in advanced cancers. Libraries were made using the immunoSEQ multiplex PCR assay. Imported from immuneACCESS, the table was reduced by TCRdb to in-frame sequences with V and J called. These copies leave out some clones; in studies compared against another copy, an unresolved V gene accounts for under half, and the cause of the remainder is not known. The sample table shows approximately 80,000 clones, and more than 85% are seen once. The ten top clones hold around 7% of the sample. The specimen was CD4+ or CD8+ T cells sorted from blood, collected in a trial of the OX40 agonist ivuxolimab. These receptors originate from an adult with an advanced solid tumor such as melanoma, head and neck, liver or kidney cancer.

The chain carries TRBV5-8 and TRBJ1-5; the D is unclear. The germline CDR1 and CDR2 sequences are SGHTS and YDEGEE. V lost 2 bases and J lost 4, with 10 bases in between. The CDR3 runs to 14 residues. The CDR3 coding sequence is TGTGCCAGCAGCTTAGACCCTCATAATCAGCCCCAGCATTTT. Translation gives CASSLDPHNQPQHF.

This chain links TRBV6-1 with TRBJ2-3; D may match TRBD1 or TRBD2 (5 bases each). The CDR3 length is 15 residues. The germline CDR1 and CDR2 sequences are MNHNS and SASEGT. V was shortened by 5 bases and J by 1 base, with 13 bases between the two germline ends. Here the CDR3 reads CASSHLRDGTDTQYF. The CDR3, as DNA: TGTGCCAGCAGTCACTTAAGGGACGGCACAGATACGCAGTATTTT.

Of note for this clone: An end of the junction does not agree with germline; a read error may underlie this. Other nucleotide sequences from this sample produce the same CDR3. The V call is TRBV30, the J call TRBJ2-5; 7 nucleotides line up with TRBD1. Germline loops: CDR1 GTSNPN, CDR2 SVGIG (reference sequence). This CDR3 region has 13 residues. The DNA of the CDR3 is TGCGCCTGGACCCCGACAGGGACCGGGACCCAGTACTTC. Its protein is CAWTPTGTGTQYF. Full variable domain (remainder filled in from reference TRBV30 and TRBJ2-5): SQTIHQWPATLVQPVGSPLSLECTVEGTSNPNLYWYRQAAGRGLQLLFYSVGIGQISSEVPQNLSASRPQDRQFILSSKKLLLSDSGFYLCAWTPTGTGTQYFGPGTRLLVL.

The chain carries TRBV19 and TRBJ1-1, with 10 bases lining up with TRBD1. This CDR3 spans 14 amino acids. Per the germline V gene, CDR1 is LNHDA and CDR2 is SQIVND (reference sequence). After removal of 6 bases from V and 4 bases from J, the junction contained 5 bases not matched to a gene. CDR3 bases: TGTGCCAGTAGCCGGGACAGGGGTTCCACTGAAGCTTTCTTT. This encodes CASSRDRGSTEAFF.

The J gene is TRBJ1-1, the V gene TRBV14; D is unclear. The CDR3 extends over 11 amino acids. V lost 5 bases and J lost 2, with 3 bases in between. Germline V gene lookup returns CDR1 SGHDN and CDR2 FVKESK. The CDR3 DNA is TGTGCCAGCAGCAAAAACACTGAAGCTTTCTTT. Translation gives CASSKNTEAFF.

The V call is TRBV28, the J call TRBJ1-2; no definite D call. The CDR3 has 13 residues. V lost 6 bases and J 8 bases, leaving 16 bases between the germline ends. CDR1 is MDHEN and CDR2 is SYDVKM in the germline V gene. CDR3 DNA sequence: TGTGCCAGCAGGCTACCGGGTAGTGGGGGCTACACCTTC. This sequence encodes CASRLPGSGGYTF.

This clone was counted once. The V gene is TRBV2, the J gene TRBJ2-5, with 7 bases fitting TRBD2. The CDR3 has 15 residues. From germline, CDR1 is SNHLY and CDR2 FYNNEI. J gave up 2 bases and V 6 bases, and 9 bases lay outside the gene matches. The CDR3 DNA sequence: TGTGCCAGCAGGAGGGAGGGAGGAGTTCAAGAGACCCAGTACTTC. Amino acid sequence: CASRREGGVQETQYF.

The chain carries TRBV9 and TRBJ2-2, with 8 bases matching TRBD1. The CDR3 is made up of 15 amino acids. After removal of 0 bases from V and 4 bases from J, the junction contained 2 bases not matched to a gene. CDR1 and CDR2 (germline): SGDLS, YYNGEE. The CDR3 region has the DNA TGTGCCAGCAGCGTAGTACAGGGGGTCACCGGGGAGCTGTTTTTT. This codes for CASSVVQGVTGELFF.

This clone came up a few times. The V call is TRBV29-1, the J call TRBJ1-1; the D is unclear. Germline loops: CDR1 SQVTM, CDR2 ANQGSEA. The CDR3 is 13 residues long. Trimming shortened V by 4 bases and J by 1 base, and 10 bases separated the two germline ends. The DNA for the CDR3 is TGCAGCGTTGCCGAGACCCCGAACACTGAAGCTTTCTTT. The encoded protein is CSVAETPNTEAFF. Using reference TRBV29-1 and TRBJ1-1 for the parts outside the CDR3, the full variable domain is SAVISQKPSRDICQRGTSLTIQCQVDSQVTMMFWYRQQPGQSLTLIATANQGSEATYESGFVIDKFPISRPNLTFSTLTVSNMSPEDSSIYLCSVAETPNTEAFFGQGTRLTVV.

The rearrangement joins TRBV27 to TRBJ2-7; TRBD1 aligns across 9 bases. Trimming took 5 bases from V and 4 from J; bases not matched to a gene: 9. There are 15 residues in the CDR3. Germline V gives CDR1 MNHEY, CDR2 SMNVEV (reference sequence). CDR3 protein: CASSATGGRGYEQYF. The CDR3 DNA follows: TGTGCCAGCAGTGCCACAGGGGGCAGAGGGTACGAGCAGTACTTC.

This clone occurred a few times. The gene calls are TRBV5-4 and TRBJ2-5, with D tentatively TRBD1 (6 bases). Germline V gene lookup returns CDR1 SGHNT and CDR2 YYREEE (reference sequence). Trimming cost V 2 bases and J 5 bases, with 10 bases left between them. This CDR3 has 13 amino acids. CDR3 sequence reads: CASSFSRGETQYF. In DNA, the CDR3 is TGTGCCAGCAGCTTCTCCAGGGGTGAGACCCAGTACTTC.

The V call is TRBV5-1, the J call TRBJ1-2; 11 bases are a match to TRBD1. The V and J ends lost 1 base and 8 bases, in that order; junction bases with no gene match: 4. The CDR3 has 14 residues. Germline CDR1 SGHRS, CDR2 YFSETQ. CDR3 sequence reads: CASSLMGQGEGYTF. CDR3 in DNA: TGCGCCAGCAGCTTGATGGGACAGGGGGAGGGCTACACCTTC.

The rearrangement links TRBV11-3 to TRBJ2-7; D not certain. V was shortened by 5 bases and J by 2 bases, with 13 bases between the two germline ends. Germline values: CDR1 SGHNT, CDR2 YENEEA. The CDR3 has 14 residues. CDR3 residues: CASSPPGRAYEQYF. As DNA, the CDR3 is TGTGCCAGCAGCCCCCCGGGCAGAGCCTACGAGCAGTACTTC.

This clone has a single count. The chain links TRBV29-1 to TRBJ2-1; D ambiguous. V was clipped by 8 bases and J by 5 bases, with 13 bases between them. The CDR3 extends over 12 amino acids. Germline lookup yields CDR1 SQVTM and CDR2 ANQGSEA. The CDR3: CSHRTANNEQFF. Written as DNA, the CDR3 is TGCAGCCATCGGACGGCGAACAATGAGCAGTTCTTC.